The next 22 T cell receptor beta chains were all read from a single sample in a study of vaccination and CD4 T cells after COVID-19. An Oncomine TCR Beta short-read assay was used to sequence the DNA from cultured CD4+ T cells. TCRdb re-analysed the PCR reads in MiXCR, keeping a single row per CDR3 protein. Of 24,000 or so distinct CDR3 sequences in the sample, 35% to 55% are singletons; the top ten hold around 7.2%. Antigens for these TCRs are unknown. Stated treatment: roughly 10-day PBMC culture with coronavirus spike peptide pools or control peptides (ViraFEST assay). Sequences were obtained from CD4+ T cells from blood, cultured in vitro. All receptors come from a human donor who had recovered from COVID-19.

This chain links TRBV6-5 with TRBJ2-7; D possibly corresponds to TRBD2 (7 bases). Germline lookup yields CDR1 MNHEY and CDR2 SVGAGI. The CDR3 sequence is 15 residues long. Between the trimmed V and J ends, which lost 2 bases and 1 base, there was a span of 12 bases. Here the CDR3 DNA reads TGTGCCAGCAGTTACGCCGGGGGGACATCCTACGAGCAGTACTTC. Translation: CASSYAGGTSYEQYF.

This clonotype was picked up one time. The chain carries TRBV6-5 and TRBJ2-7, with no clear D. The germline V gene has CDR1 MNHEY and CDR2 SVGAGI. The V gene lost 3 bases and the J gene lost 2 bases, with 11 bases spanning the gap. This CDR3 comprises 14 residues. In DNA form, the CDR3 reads TGTGCCAGCAGTTATTCTGGAGCCACCTACGAGCAGTACTTC. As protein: CASSYSGATYEQYF.

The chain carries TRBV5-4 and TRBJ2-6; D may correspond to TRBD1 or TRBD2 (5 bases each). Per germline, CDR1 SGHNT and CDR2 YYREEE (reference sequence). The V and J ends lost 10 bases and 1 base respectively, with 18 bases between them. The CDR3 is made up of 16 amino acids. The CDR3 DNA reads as TGTGCCGGAAGGGAGAGGGGCACGTCTGGGGCCAACGTCCTGACTTTC. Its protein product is CAGRERGTSGANVLTF.

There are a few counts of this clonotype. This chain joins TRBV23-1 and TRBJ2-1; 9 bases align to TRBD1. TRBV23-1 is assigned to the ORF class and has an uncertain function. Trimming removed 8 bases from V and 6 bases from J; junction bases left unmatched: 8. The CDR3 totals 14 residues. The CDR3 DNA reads TGCGCCAGCGCCCGGGACAGGGTTTCCAATGAGCAGTTCTTC. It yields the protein CASARDRVSNEQFF.

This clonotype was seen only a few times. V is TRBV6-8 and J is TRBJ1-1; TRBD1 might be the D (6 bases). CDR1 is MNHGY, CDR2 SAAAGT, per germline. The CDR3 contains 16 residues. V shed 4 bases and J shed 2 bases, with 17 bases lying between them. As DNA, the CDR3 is TGTGCCAGCAGTTTACGCCTCGGGACACCCAACACTGAAGCTTTCTTT. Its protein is CASSLRLGTPNTEAFF.

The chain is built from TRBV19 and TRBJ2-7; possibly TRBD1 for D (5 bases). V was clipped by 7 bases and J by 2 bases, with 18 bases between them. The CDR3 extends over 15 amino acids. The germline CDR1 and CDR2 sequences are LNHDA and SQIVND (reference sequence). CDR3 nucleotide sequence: TGTGCCAGTAAGCAGGGTTCTAGTACAGCCTACGAGCAGTACTTC. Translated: CASKQGSSTAYEQYF.

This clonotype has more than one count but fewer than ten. The CDR3 DNA reads as TGTGCCACCAGCAGAGATGGCGGGGGAACCGGGGAGCTGTTTTTT. This sequence encodes CATSRDGGGTGELFF. The J gene is TRBJ2-2, the V gene TRBV15; 7 bases map to TRBD2. The germline gives CDR1 LNHNV, CDR2 YYDKDF (reference sequence). CDR3 length: 15 amino acids. J gave up 5 bases and V 0 bases, and 3 bases lay outside the gene matches.

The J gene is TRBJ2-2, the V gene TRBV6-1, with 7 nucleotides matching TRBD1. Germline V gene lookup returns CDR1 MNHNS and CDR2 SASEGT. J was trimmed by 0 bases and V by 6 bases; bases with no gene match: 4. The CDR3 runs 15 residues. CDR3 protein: CASRPGQTNTGELFF. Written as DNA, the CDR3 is TGTGCCAGCAGGCCGGGACAGACGAACACCGGGGAGCTGTTTTTT.

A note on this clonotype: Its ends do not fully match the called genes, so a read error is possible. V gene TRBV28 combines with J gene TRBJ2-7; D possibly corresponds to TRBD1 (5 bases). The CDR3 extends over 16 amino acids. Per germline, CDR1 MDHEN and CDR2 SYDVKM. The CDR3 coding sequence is TGTGCCAGCAGTTTAGGTAATAGACAGTACCTCGGCCGCCAGAACTTC. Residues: CASSLGNRQYLGRQNF.

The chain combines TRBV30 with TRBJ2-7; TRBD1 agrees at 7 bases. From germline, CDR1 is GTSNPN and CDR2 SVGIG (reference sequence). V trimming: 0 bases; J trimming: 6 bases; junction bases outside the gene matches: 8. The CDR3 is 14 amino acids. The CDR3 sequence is CAWSVRWTGSEQYF. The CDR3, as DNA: TGTGCCTGGAGTGTAAGATGGACAGGAAGCGAGCAGTACTTC.

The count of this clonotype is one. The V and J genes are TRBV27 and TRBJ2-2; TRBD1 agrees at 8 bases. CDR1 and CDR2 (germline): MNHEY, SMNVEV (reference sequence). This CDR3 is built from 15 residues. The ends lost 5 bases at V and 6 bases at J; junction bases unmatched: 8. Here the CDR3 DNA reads TGTGCCAGCAGTCGGACAGGGTCATTGGCCGGGGAGCTGTTTTTT. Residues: CASSRTGSLAGELFF.

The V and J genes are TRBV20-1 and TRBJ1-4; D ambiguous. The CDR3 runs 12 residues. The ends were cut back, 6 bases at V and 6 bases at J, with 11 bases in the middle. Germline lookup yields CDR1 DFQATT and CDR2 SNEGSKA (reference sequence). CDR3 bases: TGCAGTGCGCACCGGGGAGATGAAAAACTGTTTTTT. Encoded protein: CSAHRGDEKLFF.

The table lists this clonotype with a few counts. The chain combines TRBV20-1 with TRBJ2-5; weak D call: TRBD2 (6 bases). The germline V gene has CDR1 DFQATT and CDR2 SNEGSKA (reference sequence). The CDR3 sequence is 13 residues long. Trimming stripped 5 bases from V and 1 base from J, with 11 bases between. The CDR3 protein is CSAPGGAQETQYF. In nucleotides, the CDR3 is TGCAGTGCTCCAGGCGGGGCCCAAGAGACCCAGTACTTC.

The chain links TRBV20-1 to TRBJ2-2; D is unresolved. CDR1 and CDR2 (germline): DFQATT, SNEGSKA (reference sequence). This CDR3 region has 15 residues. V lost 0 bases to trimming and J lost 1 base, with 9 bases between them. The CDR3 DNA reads TGCAGTGCTAGAGATCCACGGCAGAACACCGGGGAGCTGTTTTTT. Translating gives CSARDPRQNTGELFF.

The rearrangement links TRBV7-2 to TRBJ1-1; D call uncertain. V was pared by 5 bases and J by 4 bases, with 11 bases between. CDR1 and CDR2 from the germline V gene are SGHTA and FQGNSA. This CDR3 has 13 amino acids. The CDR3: CASSPQRSTEAFF. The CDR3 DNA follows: TGTGCCAGCAGCCCCCAGCGGAGCACTGAAGCTTTCTTT.

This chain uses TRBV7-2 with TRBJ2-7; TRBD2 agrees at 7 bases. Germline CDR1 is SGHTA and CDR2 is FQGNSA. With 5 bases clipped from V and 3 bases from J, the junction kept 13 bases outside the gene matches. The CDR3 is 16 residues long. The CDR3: CASSKTSRTVRYEQYF. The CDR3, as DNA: TGTGCCAGCAGCAAGACTAGCAGAACCGTTCGCTACGAGCAGTACTTC.

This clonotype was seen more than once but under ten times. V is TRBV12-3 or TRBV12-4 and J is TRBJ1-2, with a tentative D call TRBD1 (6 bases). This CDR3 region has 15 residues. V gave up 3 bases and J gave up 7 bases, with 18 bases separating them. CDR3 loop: CASSLGSWGPSGYTF. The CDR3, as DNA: TGTGCCAGCAGTTTGGGGAGTTGGGGGCCGAGTGGCTACACCTTC.

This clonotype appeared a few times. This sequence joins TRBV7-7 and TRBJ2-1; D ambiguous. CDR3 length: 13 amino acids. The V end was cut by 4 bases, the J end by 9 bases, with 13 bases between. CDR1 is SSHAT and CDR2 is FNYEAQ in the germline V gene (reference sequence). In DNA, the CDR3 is TGTGCCAGCAGCTCCGATGGGGTCGGTGAGCAGTTCTTC. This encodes CASSSDGVGEQFF.

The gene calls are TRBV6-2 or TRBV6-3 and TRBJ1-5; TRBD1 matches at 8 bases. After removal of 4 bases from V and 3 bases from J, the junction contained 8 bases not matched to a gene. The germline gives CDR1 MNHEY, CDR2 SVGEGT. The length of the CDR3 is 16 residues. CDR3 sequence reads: CASSSRGLDYNQPQHF. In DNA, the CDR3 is TGTGCCAGCAGTTCCAGGGGGCTAGATTACAATCAGCCCCAGCATTTT.

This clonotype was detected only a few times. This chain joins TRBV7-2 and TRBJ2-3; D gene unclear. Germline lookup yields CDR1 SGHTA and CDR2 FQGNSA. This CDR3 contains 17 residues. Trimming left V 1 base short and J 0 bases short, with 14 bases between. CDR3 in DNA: TGTGCCAGCAGCTTAGACGGGTGGCAATCTAGCACAGATACGCAGTATTTT. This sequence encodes CASSLDGWQSSTDTQYF.

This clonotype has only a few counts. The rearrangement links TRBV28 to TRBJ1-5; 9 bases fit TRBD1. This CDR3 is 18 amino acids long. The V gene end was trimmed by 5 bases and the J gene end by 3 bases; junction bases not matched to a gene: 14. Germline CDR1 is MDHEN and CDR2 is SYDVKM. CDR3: CASSQTRDRERDNQPQHF. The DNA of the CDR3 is TGTGCCAGCAGTCAAACCCGGGACAGGGAACGAGACAATCAGCCCCAGCATTTT.

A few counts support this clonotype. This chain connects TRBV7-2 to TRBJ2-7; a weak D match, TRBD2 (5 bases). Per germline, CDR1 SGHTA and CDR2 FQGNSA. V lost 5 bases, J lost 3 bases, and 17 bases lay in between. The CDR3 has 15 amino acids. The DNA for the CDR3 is TGTGCCAGCAGCCCTGACCATAGCGTTTACTACGAGCAGTACTTC. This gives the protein CASSPDHSVYYEQYF.